This T cell receptor beta chain was identified during a study of Ad26.COV2.S vaccination and SARS-CoV-2 variants. Overall study: COV1001, an Ad26.COV2.S trial, supplied this vaccine-arm donor. Notes on the study in general: Recipients given vaccine exceeded placebo recipients in spike-specific TCR breadth. Assessments of TCR breadth and depth may have underestimated the total T cell responses.

The repertoire was sequenced with immunoSEQ multiplex PCR; TCRdb's copy has only in-frame clones and lacks some. The sample holds some 330,000 clones, under 90% seen once. Treatment: approximately 18 received Ad26.COV2.S at low or high dose, single or two shots; several received placebo; per-sample allocation not given. Collection of the samples took place on day 63 after the first injection of vaccine or placebo. On this clone itself: Its antigen is as yet unknown.

Here the sequenced sample was peripheral blood, taken in a trial of Ad26.COV2.S vaccine versus placebo. This TCR came from a person aged 18 to 59 who received the Ad26.COV2.S COVID-19 vaccine or a placebo.

This CDR3 is CASSPPNGGFGPTNEKLFF. CDR3 sequence (DNA): TGTGCCAGCTCACCACCGAATGGGGGGTTTGGCCCAACTAATGAAAAACTGTTTTTT. This chain links TRBV18 with TRBJ1-4, with D perhaps matching TRBD1 (5 bases). CDR3 length equals 19 residues. Trimming cost V 0 bases and J 0 bases, with 17 bases left between them. The germline CDR1 and CDR2 sequences are KGHSH and LQKENI.